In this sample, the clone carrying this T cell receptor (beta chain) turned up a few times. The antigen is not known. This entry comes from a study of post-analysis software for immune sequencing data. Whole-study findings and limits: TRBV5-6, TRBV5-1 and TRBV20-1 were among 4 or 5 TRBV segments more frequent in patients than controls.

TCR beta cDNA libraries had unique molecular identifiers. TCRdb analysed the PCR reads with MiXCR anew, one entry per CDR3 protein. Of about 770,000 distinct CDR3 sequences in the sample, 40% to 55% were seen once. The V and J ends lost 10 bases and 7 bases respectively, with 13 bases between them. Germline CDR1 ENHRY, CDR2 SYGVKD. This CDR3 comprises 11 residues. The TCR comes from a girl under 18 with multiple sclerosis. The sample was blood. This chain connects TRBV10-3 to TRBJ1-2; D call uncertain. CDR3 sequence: CATKVKGGYTF. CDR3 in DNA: TGTGCCACCAAAGTGAAGGGTGGCTACACCTTC.